This T cell receptor beta chain was recovered during a study of control samples from healthy donors and cancer patients. CDR1 and CDR2 from the germline V gene are LNHDA and SQIVND (reference sequence). Trimming shortened V by 1 base and J by 2 bases, and 8 bases separated the two germline ends. This CDR3 is 14 amino acids long. Profiling relied on immunoSEQ multiplex PCR, and the TCRdb table lists in-frame clones only, not all of them. The table shows about 130,000 clones, with roughly 91% occurring only once. Sequencing was performed on PBMCs. The rearrangement uses TRBV19 and TRBJ2-5, with a tentative D call TRBD2 (5 bases). The source of this sequence is a man aged 45-60 years with head and neck cancer. This CDR3 is CASSIGGVQETQYF. The CDR3 nucleotides read TGTGCCAGTAGTATAGGGGGAGTGCAAGAGACCCAGTACTTC. Combining the CDR3 with reference TRBV19 and TRBJ2-5 gives the whole variable domain DGGITQSPKYLFRKEGQNVTLSCEQNLNHDAMYWYRQDPGQGLRLIYYSQIVNDFQKGDIAEGYSVSREKKESFPLTVTSAQKNPTAFYLCASSIGGVQETQYFGPGTRLLVL.